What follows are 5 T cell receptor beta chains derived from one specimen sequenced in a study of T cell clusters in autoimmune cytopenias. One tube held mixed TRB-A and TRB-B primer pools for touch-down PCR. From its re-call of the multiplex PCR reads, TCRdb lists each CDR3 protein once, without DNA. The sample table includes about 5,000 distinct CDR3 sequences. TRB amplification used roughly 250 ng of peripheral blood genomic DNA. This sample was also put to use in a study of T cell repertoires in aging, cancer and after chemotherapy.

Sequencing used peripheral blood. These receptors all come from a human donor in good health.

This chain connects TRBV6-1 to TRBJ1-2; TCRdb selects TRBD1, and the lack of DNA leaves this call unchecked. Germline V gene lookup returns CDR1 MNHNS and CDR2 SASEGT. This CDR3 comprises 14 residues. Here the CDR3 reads CASSEAGGPGGYTF.

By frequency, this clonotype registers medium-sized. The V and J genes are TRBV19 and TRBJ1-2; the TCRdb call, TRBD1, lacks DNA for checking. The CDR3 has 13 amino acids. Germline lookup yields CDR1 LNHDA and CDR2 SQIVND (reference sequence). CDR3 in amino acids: CASRAGYDYGYTF.

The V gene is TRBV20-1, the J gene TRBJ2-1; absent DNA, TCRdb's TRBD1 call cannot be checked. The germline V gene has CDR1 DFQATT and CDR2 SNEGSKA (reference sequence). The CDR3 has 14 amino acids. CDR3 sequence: CSATWAVSYNEQFF.

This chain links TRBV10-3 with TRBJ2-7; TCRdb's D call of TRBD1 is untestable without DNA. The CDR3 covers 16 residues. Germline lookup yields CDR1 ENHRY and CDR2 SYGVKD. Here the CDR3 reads CAISALLDRSSYEQYF.

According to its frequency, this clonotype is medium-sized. CDR3: CASTPLGPSGANVLTF. The V call is TRBV27, the J call TRBJ2-6; TCRdb lists TRBD2, though no DNA is available to test this call. The CDR3 is made up of 16 amino acids. Germline CDR1 MNHEY, CDR2 SMNVEV (reference sequence).